A selection of T cell receptor beta chains follows, all from one sample in a study of blood T cell repertoires in COVID-19. Here immunoSEQ multiplex PCR was the method, and the copy in TCRdb shows in-frame clones only, minus some. The top ten clones hold approximately 7.5% of a sample with 250,000 to 350,000 clones, 75% to 95% of them seen once. The material sequenced was peripheral blood. These receptor sequences come from a woman in her 30s with COVID-19, enrolled during active disease. CDR3s include the opening cysteine and the closing phenylalanine or tryptophan. D genes are given only for firm matches. Clone size is stated in some rows and not others, as once, few, many or a class when expanded.

CASSSTQGATNEKLFF	TGTGCCAGCTCGTCCACGCAGGGGGCGACTAATGAAAAACTGTTTTTT	.	TRBV18	TRBD1	TRBJ1-4
CASSELAQETQYF	TGTGCCAGCAGTGAACTGGCACAAGAGACCCAGTACTTC	.	TRBV2	.	TRBJ2-5
CASSHRDTLMDTQYF	TGTGCCAGCAGCCACCGGGACACCTTAATGGATACGCAGTATTTT	once	TRBV5-5	.	TRBJ2-3
CATSTGLAASTDTQYF	TGTGCCACCAGCACGGGACTAGCGGCTAGCACAGATACGCAGTATTTT	.	TRBV15	TRBD2	TRBJ2-3
CASREQRNTEAFF	TGTGCCAGTAGGGAACAGAGGAACACTGAAGCTTTCTTT	.	TRBV19	.	TRBJ1-1
CASSLGTGDEQYF	TGCGCCAGCAGCTTAGGGACAGGGGACGAGCAGTACTTC	.	TRBV5-1	TRBD1	TRBJ2-7
CASSFSLPSGDRSNEQYF	TGCGCCAGCAGCTTTAGTCTACCTAGCGGGGATCGATCGAACGAGCAGTACTTC	.	TRBV5-1	TRBD2	TRBJ2-7
CASSSDRGPLYEQYF	TGTGCCAGCAGCTCCGACAGGGGGCCTCTTTACGAGCAGTACTTC	once	TRBV2	TRBD1	TRBJ2-7
CASSNSQRLSGRAPRDTQYF	TGTGCCAGCAGCAACTCACAACGACTTAGCGGGAGGGCCCCGAGAGATACGCAGTATTTT	.	TRBV21-1	.	TRBJ2-3
CASITGGSAGAVRGYTF	TGTGCCAGCATAACAGGAGGGTCGGCTGGGGCGGTGCGGGGCTACACCTTC	.	TRBV21-1	.	TRBJ1-2
CASSPPRPEAFF	TGTGCCAGCAGTCCTCCGCGGCCTGAAGCTTTCTTT	.	TRBV28	.	TRBJ1-1
CASSYSSLGVSNQPQHF	TGTGCCAGCAGTTACTCGAGTTTAGGGGTTAGCAATCAGCCCCAGCATTTT	.	TRBV6-2/TRBV6-3	.	TRBJ1-5
CASSYLAGGSGELFF	TGTGCCAGCAGCTACCTAGCGGGAGGATCCGGGGAGCTGTTTTTT	.	TRBV3-1/TRBV3-2	TRBD2	TRBJ2-2
CASSPPGQRTYEQYF	TGTGCCAGCAGTCCTCCGGGACAGCGGACCTACGAGCAGTACTTC	.	TRBV28	TRBD1	TRBJ2-7
CASSSDRGSEAFF	TGTGCCAGCTCATCAGACAGGGGGTCTGAAGCTTTCTTT	once	TRBV18	TRBD1	TRBJ1-1
CASSPGGNGNTIYF	TGTGCCAGCAGCCCCGGAGGGAATGGAAACACCATATATTTT	.	TRBV5-4	.	TRBJ1-3
CASSQRAGLGDNEQFF	TGTGCCAGCAGTCAAAGGGCGGGACTGGGCGACAATGAGCAGTTCTTC	.	TRBV11-3	.	TRBJ2-1
CASSYTPRAGNTIYF	TGTGCCAGCAGTTACACCCCCAGGGCTGGAAACACCATATATTTT	once	TRBV6-5	.	TRBJ1-3
CASSPSYEQYF	TGTGCCAGCAGCCCTTCCTACGAGCAGTACTTC	.	TRBV21-1	.	TRBJ2-7
CASSSWQGINEQFF	TGTGCCAGCAGCTCCTGGCAGGGGATCAATGAGCAGTTCTTC	.	TRBV7-8	.	TRBJ2-1
CASSRAFHIYF	TGTGCCAGCAGCCGGGCGTTTCACATATATTTT	.	TRBV3-1/TRBV3-2	.	TRBJ1-3
CASSSQQGMGNNEQFF	TGCGCCAGCAGCTCTCAACAGGGGATGGGGAACAATGAGCAGTTCTTC	.	TRBV5-1	TRBD1	TRBJ2-1
CASSSGQGKAGELFF	TGTGCCAGCAGCTCCGGACAGGGGAAGGCCGGGGAGCTGTTTTTT	.	TRBV11-3	TRBD1	TRBJ2-2
CASSDTSGGLYNEQFF	TGTGCCAGCAGTGACACCTCGGGGGGACTTTACAATGAGCAGTTCTTC	.	TRBV6-4	TRBD2	TRBJ2-1
CAWSVRGNEQFF	TGTGCCTGGAGTGTACGCGGGAATGAGCAGTTCTTC	.	TRBV30	.	TRBJ2-1
CAAGEGSYNEQFF	TGTGCAGCAGGGGAAGGCTCCTACAATGAGCAGTTCTTC	.	TRBV2	.	TRBJ2-1
CASSFGGLGGYTF	TGTGCCAGCAGTTTCGGTGGGCTTGGCGGCTACACCTTC	.	TRBV27	.	TRBJ1-2
CASSEGTGWREKLFF	TGTGCCAGCAGTGAGGGGACAGGGTGGCGTGAAAAACTGTTTTTT	.	TRBV25-1	TRBD1	TRBJ1-4
CSASGQGLNLGYTF	TGCAGTGCTAGTGGACAGGGCCTTAACCTCGGCTACACCTTC	.	TRBV20-1	TRBD1	TRBJ1-2
CATSRVWDSGPWEQFF	TGTGCCACCAGCAGAGTCTGGGACTCCGGGCCGTGGGAGCAGTTCTTC	.	TRBV15	.	TRBJ2-1
CASSLTTEAFF	TGTGCCAGCAGTCTTACAACTGAAGCTTTCTTT	.	TRBV28	.	TRBJ1-1
CASSTGQGAGQPQHF	TGTGCCAGTAGTACGGGACAGGGGGCCGGTCAGCCCCAGCATTTT	.	TRBV19	TRBD1	TRBJ1-5
CSASGEFGAEAFF	TGCAGCGCGTCGGGCGAGTTCGGGGCTGAAGCTTTCTTT	.	TRBV29-1	.	TRBJ1-1
CASRAQGGTGELFF	TGTGCCAGCAGGGCACAGGGGGGCACCGGGGAGCTGTTTTTT	once	TRBV6-5	TRBD1	TRBJ2-2
CASSQEGLAGGPDTQYF	TGCGCCAGCAGCCAAGAGGGGCTAGCGGGAGGACCAGATACGCAGTATTTT	.	TRBV4-3	TRBD2	TRBJ2-3
CASRPGQGRGEQYF	TGTGCCAGCAGGCCCGGACAGGGGAGAGGCGAGCAGTACTTC	.	TRBV6-1	TRBD1	TRBJ2-7